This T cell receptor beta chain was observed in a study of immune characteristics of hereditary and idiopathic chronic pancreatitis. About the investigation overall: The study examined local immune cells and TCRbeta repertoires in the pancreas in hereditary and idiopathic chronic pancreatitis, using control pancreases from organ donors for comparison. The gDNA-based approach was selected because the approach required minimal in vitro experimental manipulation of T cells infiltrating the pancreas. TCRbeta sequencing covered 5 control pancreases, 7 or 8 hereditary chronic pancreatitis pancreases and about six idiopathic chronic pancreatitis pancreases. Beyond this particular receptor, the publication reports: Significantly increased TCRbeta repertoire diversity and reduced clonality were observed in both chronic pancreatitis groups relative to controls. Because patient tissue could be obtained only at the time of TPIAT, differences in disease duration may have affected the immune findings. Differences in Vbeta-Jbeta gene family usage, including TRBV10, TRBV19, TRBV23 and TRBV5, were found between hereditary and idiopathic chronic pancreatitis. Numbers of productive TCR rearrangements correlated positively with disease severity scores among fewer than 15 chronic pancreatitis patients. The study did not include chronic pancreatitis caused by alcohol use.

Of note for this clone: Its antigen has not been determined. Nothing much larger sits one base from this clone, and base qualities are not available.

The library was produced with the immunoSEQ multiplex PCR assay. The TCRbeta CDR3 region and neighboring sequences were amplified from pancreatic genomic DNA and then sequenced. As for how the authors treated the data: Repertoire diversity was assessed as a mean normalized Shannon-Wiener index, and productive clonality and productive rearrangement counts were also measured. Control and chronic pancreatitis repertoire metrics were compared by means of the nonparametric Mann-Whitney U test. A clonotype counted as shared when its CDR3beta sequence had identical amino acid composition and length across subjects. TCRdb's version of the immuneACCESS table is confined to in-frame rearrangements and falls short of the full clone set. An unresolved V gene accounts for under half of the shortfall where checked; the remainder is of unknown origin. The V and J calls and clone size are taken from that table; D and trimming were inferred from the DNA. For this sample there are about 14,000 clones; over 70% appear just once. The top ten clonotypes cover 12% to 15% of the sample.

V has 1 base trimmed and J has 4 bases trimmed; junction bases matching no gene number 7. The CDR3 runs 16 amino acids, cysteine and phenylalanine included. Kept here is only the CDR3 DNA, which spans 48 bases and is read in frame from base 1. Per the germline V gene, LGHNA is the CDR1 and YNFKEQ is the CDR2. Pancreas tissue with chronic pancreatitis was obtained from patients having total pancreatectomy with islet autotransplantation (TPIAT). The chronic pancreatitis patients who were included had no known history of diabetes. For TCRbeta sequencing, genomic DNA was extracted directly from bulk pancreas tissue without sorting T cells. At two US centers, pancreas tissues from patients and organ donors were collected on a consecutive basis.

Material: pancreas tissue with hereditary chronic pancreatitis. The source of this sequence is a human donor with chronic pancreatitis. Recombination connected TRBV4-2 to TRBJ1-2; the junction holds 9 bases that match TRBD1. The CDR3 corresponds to CASSQVTGGGGYGYTF. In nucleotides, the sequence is TGTGCCAGCAGCCAAGTAACAGGGGGCGGGGGCTATGGCTACACCTTC.